A selection of T cell receptor beta chains follows, all from one sample in a study of CD4 T cells in relation to SARS-CoV-2 and coronaviruses. Profiling relied on immunoSEQ multiplex PCR, and the TCRdb table lists in-frame clones only, not all of them. The sample carries about 54,000 clones, around 90% recorded once. The sample comprised naive CD4+ T cells from PBMCs. The source of these receptors is an adult with COVID-19. The CDR3 runs from the conserved cysteine through the conserved F or W. Each record gives: J gene, V gene, clone size, D gene, CDR3 protein, CDR3 DNA. D genes are given only for firm matches. A clone size is listed for some rows: how often the clone was seen (once, few, many), or a class if it is expanded.

>TRBJ2-1|TRBV4-1|.|.
CASSQMRRGVRNEQFF
TGCGCCAGCAGCCAAATGCGCAGGGGGGTGCGAAATGAGCAGTTCTTC
>TRBJ2-7|TRBV5-1|once|TRBD2
CASSWGTSVGEQYF
TGCGCCAGCAGCTGGGGGACTAGCGTAGGAGAGCAGTACTTC
>TRBJ2-5|TRBV7-3|once|TRBD2
CASKVAGVGETQYF
TGTGCCAGCAAGGTAGCGGGAGTTGGGGAGACCCAGTACTTC
>TRBJ2-7|TRBV3-1/TRBV3-2|.|TRBD1
CASQAAGTAGYEQYF
TGTGCCAGCCAAGCAGCCGGGACAGCAGGCTACGAGCAGTACTTC
>TRBJ2-7|TRBV2|.|TRBD1
CASDKRDSYEQYF
TGTGCCAGCGATAAAAGGGACAGCTACGAGCAGTACTTC
>TRBJ2-1|TRBV24-1|.|TRBD2
CATSDPAGTSGTGEQFF
TGTGCCACCAGTGATCCCGCCGGGACTAGCGGGACGGGGGAGCAGTTCTTC
>TRBJ1-1|TRBV6-5|.|.
CASRLRGMNTEAFF
TGTGCCAGCAGATTGAGGGGGATGAACACTGAAGCTTTCTTT
>TRBJ1-1|TRBV11-2|.|.
CASSLGGGAAEAFF
TGTGCCAGCAGTCTTGGAGGGGGGGCGGCTGAAGCTTTCTTT
>TRBJ1-4|TRBV12-3/TRBV12-4|.|.
CAARRGPNEKLFF
TGTGCCGCCCGACGCGGCCCTAATGAAAAACTGTTTTTT
>TRBJ2-5|TRBV7-9|few|.
CASSPRRDQETQYF
TGTGCCAGCAGCCCAAGGAGGGACCAAGAGACCCAGTACTTC
>TRBJ1-1|TRBV5-1|.|.
CASSLVNTEAFF
TGCGCCAGCAGCTTAGTGAACACTGAAGCTTTCTTT
>TRBJ2-3|TRBV29-1|.|TRBD1
CSVEDRQGSITDTQYF
TGCAGCGTTGAAGACAGACAGGGGAGTATCACAGATACGCAGTATTTT
>TRBJ2-7|TRBV4-1|once|TRBD2
CASSQAPSGIYEQYF
TGCGCCAGCAGCCAAGCTCCTAGCGGAATATACGAGCAGTACTTC
>TRBJ2-5|TRBV10-3|.|TRBD2
CATASGRTQETQYF
TGTGCCACCGCTAGCGGGAGGACCCAAGAGACCCAGTACTTC
>TRBJ2-2|TRBV11-3|.|.
CASSLESTGRELFF
TGTGCCAGCAGCTTAGAATCGACGGGTCGGGAGCTGTTTTTT
>TRBJ1-5|TRBV27|.|.
CASSLSGRYSNQPQHF
TGTGCCAGCAGTTTATCGGGGCGGTATAGCAATCAGCCCCAGCATTTT